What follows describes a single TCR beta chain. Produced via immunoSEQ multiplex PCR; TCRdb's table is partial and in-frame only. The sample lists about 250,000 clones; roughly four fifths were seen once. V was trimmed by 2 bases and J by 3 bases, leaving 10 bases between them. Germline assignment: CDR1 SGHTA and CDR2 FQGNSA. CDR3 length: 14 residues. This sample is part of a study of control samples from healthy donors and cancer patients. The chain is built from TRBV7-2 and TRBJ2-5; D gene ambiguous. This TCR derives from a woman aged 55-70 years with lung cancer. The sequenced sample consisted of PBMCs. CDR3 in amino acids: CASSLMRQKETQYF. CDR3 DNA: TGTGCCAGCAGCTTAATGAGGCAGAAAGAGACCCAGTACTTC.